This note documents a single TCR beta chain sequence. Its matching antigen is unknown. CDR1 is SQVTM and CDR2 is ANQGSEA in the germline V gene. Trimming pared 4 bases from V and 5 bases from J, leaving 11 bases between. The CDR3 loop spans 12 amino acids. This specimen belongs to a study of a mutant IDH1 vaccine in newly diagnosed glioma. Study-level background: The start of vaccination came 4-6 weeks after radiotherapy alone, or with temozolomide cycles. Patients under treatment included roughly 60% males and about 40% females and had a mean age of around 43 years.

Using immunoSEQ multiplex PCR, the repertoire was profiled, and TCRdb retains in-frame clones only, with some absent. The profile shows around 50,000 clones, less than 85% of them singletons. Time point of the sample: week 47, end of study. Every single dose of the vaccine, 300 ug of mutant IDH1 20-mer peptide, came with topical imiquimod. This specimen consisted of PBMCs, obtained from a glioma patient whose treatment included an IDH1 peptide vaccine. The chain has TRBV29-1 and TRBJ2-5, with a weak D call TRBD1 (6 bases). The clonotype was recovered from a woman aged 25 to 45 with glioma. Some clones in this sample may be carry-over from other donors' samples. The CDR3 DNA follows: TGCAGCGTTGTGGGGCAGGGGGAGACCCAGTACTTC. Protein: CSVVGQGETQYF.